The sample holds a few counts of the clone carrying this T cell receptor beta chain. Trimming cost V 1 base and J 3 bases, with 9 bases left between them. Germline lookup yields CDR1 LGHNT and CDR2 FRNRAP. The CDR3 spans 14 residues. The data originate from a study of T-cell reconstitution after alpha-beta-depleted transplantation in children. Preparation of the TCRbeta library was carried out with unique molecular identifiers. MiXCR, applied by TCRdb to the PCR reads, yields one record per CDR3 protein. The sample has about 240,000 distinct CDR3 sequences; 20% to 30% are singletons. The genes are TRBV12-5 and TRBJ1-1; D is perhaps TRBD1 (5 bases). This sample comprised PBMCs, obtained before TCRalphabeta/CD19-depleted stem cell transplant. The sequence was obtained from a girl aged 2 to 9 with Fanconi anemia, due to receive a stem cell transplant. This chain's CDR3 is CASGLAGEDTEAFF. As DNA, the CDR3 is TGTGCTAGTGGTTTGGCGGGGGAGGACACTGAAGCTTTCTTT.